The 10 T cell receptor beta chains below all came from one sample that was sequenced in a study of blood T cell repertoires in COVID-19. Profiling relied on immunoSEQ multiplex PCR, and the TCRdb table lists in-frame clones only, not all of them. The sample contains 300,000 to 400,000 clones, roughly 85% of which appear only once. Sequenced: peripheral blood. The receptor source for this set is a human donor in a cohort sampled during active COVID-19.

The gene calls are TRBV27 and TRBJ2-7; 7 bases line up with TRBD1. J lost 4 bases, V lost 2 bases, and 5 bases had no gene match. Germline assignment: CDR1 MNHEY and CDR2 SMNVEV (reference sequence). CDR3 length: 14 residues. The chain's CDR3 is CASSLGDSSYEQYF. The CDR3 DNA follows: TGTGCCAGCAGTTTAGGGGACAGTTCATACGAGCAGTACTTC.

This clone was detected only a few times. CDR3 residues: CSASILAGQSYEQYF. CDR3 sequence (DNA): TGCAGTGCTAGTATACTAGCGGGGCAATCCTACGAGCAGTACTTC. The V and J genes are TRBV20-1 and TRBJ2-7; 10 nucleotides align to TRBD2. CDR1 is DFQATT, CDR2 SNEGSKA, per germline (reference sequence). There are 15 residues in the CDR3. V lost 3 bases, J lost 1 base, and 6 bases stayed unmatched.

V gene TRBV28 combines with J gene TRBJ1-6; D ambiguous. The CDR3 is 16 residues long. The germline V and J ends were trimmed by 2 bases and 0 bases, with 8 bases remaining between them. Germline V gene lookup returns CDR1 MDHEN and CDR2 SYDVKM. CDR3 loop: CASSLPKSSYNSPLHF. In nucleotides, the CDR3 is TGTGCCAGCAGTTTACCGAAGAGCTCCTATAATTCACCCCTCCACTTT.

This clone has a single count. The CDR3 nucleotides read TGTGCCAGCCCAAAATTGAGCTCCTACGAGCAGTACTTC. Protein: CASPKLSSYEQYF. The rearrangement links TRBV5-8 to TRBJ2-7; D gene unclear. Germline V CDR1 and CDR2: SGHTS, YDEGEE. Trimming shortened V by 7 bases and J by 0 bases, and 11 bases separated the two germline ends. There are 13 residues in the CDR3.

This chain uses TRBV5-1 with TRBJ2-7; TRBD1 matches at 10 bases. This CDR3 is built from 19 residues. Trimming at V came to 0 bases and at J to 2 bases, leaving 14 bases not matched to a gene. The germline CDR1 and CDR2 sequences are SGHRS and YFSETQ. DNA of the CDR3: TGCGCCAGCAGCTTGGGGCTGTCGTTTCGGGACAGGGGCCCCTACGAGCAGTACTTC. Translation: CASSLGLSFRDRGPYEQYF.

The chain carries TRBV7-2 and TRBJ2-7; 13 bases agree with TRBD2. Germline values: CDR1 SGHTA, CDR2 FQGNSA. After removal of 2 bases from V and 6 bases from J, the junction contained 7 bases not matched to a gene. The CDR3 runs to 16 residues. DNA for the CDR3: TGTGCCAGCAGCTTACGGGGACTAGCGGGGATCGGCGAGCAGTACTTC. Amino acid sequence: CASSLRGLAGIGEQYF.

This clone showed up just a few times. The chain combines TRBV29-1 with TRBJ2-7; 9 bases agree with TRBD1. This CDR3 contains 14 residues. Trimming removed 4 bases from V and 3 bases from J; junction bases left unmatched: 7. CDR1 is SQVTM and CDR2 is ANQGSEA in the germline V gene. This CDR3 reads CSVVRDRDFYEQYF. Here the CDR3 DNA reads TGCAGCGTTGTACGGGACAGGGACTTCTACGAGCAGTACTTC.

The chain couples TRBV7-9 to TRBJ1-2; the D gene is possibly TRBD1 (6 bases). V was pared by 0 bases and J by 0 bases, with 17 bases between. There are 18 residues in the CDR3. CDR1 SEHNR and CDR2 FQNEAQ come from the germline V gene (reference sequence). The CDR3 loop reads CASSLAPLDRPANYGYTF. DNA of the CDR3: TGTGCCAGCAGCTTAGCCCCCCTGGACAGACCAGCTAACTATGGCTACACCTTC.

The CDR3 DNA follows: TGTGCCACCAGTGATTCCAGGACTAGCGGGGGGGGACAGGATACGCAGTATTTT. This encodes CATSDSRTSGGGQDTQYF. This chain uses TRBV24-1 with TRBJ2-3, with 15 bases fitting TRBD2. The germline V gene encodes CDR1 KGHDR and CDR2 SFDVKD. The CDR3 spans 18 residues. V gave up 2 bases and J gave up 6 bases; unmatched junction bases: 8.

The rearrangement links TRBV11-3 to TRBJ2-5; possible D gene TRBD1, 5 bases. The germline CDR1 and CDR2 sequences are SGHNT and YENEEA. This CDR3 is 13 amino acids long. V was clipped by 9 bases and J by 3 bases, with 14 bases between them. The CDR3 protein is CASKDTTEETQYF. As DNA, the CDR3 is TGTGCCAGTAAGGACACGACCGAAGAGACCCAGTACTTC. Full variable domain (missing parts from reference TRBV11-3 and TRBJ2-5): EAGVVQSPRYKIIEKKQPVAFWCNPISGHNTLYWYLQNLGQGPELLIRYENEEAVDDSQLPKDRFSAERLKGVDSTLKIQPAELGDSAVYLCASKDTTEETQYFGPGTRLLVL.